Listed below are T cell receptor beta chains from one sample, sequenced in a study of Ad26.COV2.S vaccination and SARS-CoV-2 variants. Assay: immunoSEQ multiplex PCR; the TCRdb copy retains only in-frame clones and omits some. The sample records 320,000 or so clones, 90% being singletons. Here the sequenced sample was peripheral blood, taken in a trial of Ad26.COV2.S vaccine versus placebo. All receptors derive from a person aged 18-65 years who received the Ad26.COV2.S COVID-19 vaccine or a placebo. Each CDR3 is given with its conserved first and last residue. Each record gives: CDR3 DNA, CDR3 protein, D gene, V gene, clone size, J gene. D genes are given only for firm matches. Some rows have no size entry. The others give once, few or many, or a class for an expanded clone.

TGTGCCAGCAGCTCAGGACTAGCGGGGTTATCTGGGGCCAACGTCCTGACTTTC | CASSSGLAGLSGANVLTF | TRBD2 | TRBV7-3 | - | TRBJ2-6
TGTGCCAGCAGCTTGGCCAGCACAGATACGCAGTATTTT | CASSLASTDTQYF | - | TRBV5-6 | - | TRBJ2-3
TGTGCCAGCAGTTTGGGAGAGGGCGCGGGGCAGTACTTC | CASSLGEGAGQYF | - | TRBV27 | - | TRBJ2-7
TGTGCCAGCAACCAGTTCATCGGAGAGGGAGAGACCCAGTACTTC | CASNQFIGEGETQYF | - | TRBV28 | - | TRBJ2-5
TGCGCCAGCAGCTTGGGGAGGTCTGGAAACACCATATATTTT | CASSLGRSGNTIYF | - | TRBV5-1 | - | TRBJ1-3
TGCGCCAGCAGTGAGCCAGGGGCGTACAATGAGCAGTTCTTC | CASSEPGAYNEQFF | - | TRBV10-1 | - | TRBJ2-1
TGTGCCAGCAGTTACGTGAGTCTCTACAATGAGCAGTTCTTC | CASSYVSLYNEQFF | - | TRBV6-6 | - | TRBJ2-1
TGTGCCAGCAGCCAAGATTCCGGGCCCCAGCATTTT | CASSQDSGPQHF | - | TRBV3-1/TRBV3-2 | few | TRBJ1-5
TGTGCCAGCAGCTTGGGAGCGGGGGGCACAGATACGCAGTATTTT | CASSLGAGGTDTQYF | TRBD2 | TRBV5-4 | - | TRBJ2-3
TGCGCCAGCAGGGGGGGTTCGAACACCGGGGAGCTGTTTTTT | CASRGGSNTGELFF | - | TRBV5-1 | - | TRBJ2-2
TGTGCCAGCAGCGAAAAGGGCCATGGCTACACCTTC | CASSEKGHGYTF | - | TRBV5-4 | - | TRBJ1-2
TGTGCCAGCAGTTTGACAGGGGCTGGGAACGAGCAGTACTTC | CASSLTGAGNEQYF | TRBD1 | TRBV27 | - | TRBJ2-7
TGTGCCAGCAGCCTTTCACCGGGACAGGGGGCAAATTGGGGCACTGAAGCTTTCTTT | CASSLSPGQGANWGTEAFF | TRBD1 | TRBV5-6 | - | TRBJ1-1
TGTGCCTGGAGTGGAGGGGGCCTTCAGCCCCAGCATTTT | CAWSGGGLQPQHF | TRBD1 | TRBV30 | - | TRBJ1-5
TGTGCCAGCAGTTTCCCACGGACTAGCGGGTTGTGGAATGAGCAGTTCTTC | CASSFPRTSGLWNEQFF | TRBD2 | TRBV27 | - | TRBJ2-1
TGTGCCAGCAGCTTATCGAGGGACTTGGCTGGCGCTGAAGCTTTCTTT | CASSLSRDLAGAEAFF | - | TRBV7-6 | - | TRBJ1-1
TGTGCCTGGAGTCGACGAAGAGGGGGCAACACTGAAGCTTTCTTT | CAWSRRRGGNTEAFF | TRBD1 | TRBV30 | - | TRBJ1-1
TGTGCCAGCAGGCGCAGAGCCTACGAGCAGTACTTC | CASRRRAYEQYF | - | TRBV2 | few | TRBJ2-7
TGCGCCAGCAGCTTGGGGGTTGAGACAGGTTTTAACTATGGCTACACCTTC | CASSLGVETGFNYGYTF | - | TRBV5-1 | - | TRBJ1-2
TGTGCCAGCAGCGCAACAGCTAACTATGGCTACACCTTC | CASSATANYGYTF | - | TRBV9 | - | TRBJ1-2
TGTGCCAGCAGAAGTTTTAGCGGGAGGAGGGCGAACACCGGGGAGCTGTTTTTT | CASRSFSGRRANTGELFF | TRBD2 | TRBV2 | - | TRBJ2-2
TGTGCCAGTAGTATTATAGGGGTCACCGGGGAGCTGTTTTTT | CASSIIGVTGELFF | - | TRBV19 | - | TRBJ2-2
TGTGCCAGCAGTTTACAAATGAACACTGAAGCTTTCTTT | CASSLQMNTEAFF | - | TRBV12-3/TRBV12-4 | - | TRBJ1-1
TGTGCCAGCAGCTTAGTTAGAGTAGGTCAGCCCCAGCATTTT | CASSLVRVGQPQHF | - | TRBV7-8 | once | TRBJ1-5
TGTGCCAGCAGCCGCGAGGGCACCGGGGAGCTGTTTTTT | CASSREGTGELFF | - | TRBV5-4 | - | TRBJ2-2
TGTGCCTGGAGTGTATACGGAGGCAATCAGCCCCAGCATTTT | CAWSVYGGNQPQHF | - | TRBV30 | - | TRBJ1-5
TGTGCCAGCAGCCCTCCCCTGGGAGGGCCTGCAGAGACCCAGTACTTC | CASSPPLGGPAETQYF | TRBD2 | TRBV7-2 | - | TRBJ2-5
TGTGCCAGCAGCGTAGGGCTGACTAGCGGGGGACAAGAGACCCAGTACTTC | CASSVGLTSGGQETQYF | TRBD2 | TRBV9 | - | TRBJ2-5
TGTGCCAGCAGCTTTATCAGGGCTGGAAACACCATATATTTT | CASSFIRAGNTIYF | - | TRBV7-2 | - | TRBJ1-3
TGTGCCAGCAGCCAACGCGGGACAGGGGATCAGCCCCAGCATTTT | CASSQRGTGDQPQHF | TRBD1 | TRBV3-1/TRBV3-2 | - | TRBJ1-5
TGTGCCAGCAGTACTCAGGACGGAGCCTACGAGCAGTACTTC | CASSTQDGAYEQYF | - | TRBV28 | - | TRBJ2-7
TGTGCCAGCAGTGGGGTCGCGGGAGGGTCCAGAAGCTCCTACAATGAGCAGTTCTTC | CASSGVAGGSRSSYNEQFF | TRBD2 | TRBV28 | - | TRBJ2-1
TGTGCCAGCAGCGAATACGAGGGGTACAATGAGCAGTTCTTC | CASSEYEGYNEQFF | - | TRBV9 | - | TRBJ2-1
TGTGCCAGCAGTGAAAAATACCGGGACTACAGCACAGATACGCAGTATTTT | CASSEKYRDYSTDTQYF | TRBD2 | TRBV6-1 | - | TRBJ2-3
TGCGCCAGCAGCCAAGACGATTCGGGGGTTTTCTATGGCTACACCTTC | CASSQDDSGVFYGYTF | - | TRBV4-1 | few | TRBJ1-2
TGCGCCAGCAGCCAAGATGATGCAGTACTCACCGGGGAGCTGTTTTTT | CASSQDDAVLTGELFF | - | TRBV4-3 | - | TRBJ2-2
- | CASFGPGQAAQGANVLTF | - | TRBV5-1 | - | TRBJ2-6
TGTGCCACCAGCAGGTCGGGGACTAATTCACCCCTCCACTTT | CATSRSGTNSPLHF | - | TRBV15 | - | TRBJ1-6
TGTGCCAGCAGCTTAGGTTCGGCCACCAAGAGCTCCTATAATTCACCCCTCCACTTT | CASSLGSATKSSYNSPLHF | - | TRBV7-9 | - | TRBJ1-6
TGTGCCAGCAGCTCCCTCGGACAGGACTCTGGAAACACCATATATTTT | CASSSLGQDSGNTIYF | TRBD1 | TRBV7-2 | - | TRBJ1-3
TGCGCCAGCAGCCAAGAGCCGAGAAACACCATATATTTT | CASSQEPRNTIYF | - | TRBV4-3 | - | TRBJ1-3
TGTGCCAGCAGCGTAGAATGGGAAGATGATTCCTATGGCTACACCTTC | CASSVEWEDDSYGYTF | - | TRBV9 | - | TRBJ1-2
TGTGCCAGCAGCTCGCAGGGGCCGGACCCAGATACGCAGTATTTT | CASSSQGPDPDTQYF | - | TRBV11-2 | once | TRBJ2-3
TGTGCCAGTAGCTCAGACATTCGCTTCTATGGCTACACCTTC | CASSSDIRFYGYTF | - | TRBV19 | - | TRBJ1-2
TGTGCCAGCAGCCCTCAGTGGGGACAGTCTAACTATGGCTACACCTTC | CASSPQWGQSNYGYTF | TRBD1 | TRBV7-6 | - | TRBJ1-2
TGTGCCAGCAGTTTAGGCCAGGTCATGGGAAACACCATATATTTT | CASSLGQVMGNTIYF | - | TRBV28 | - | TRBJ1-3
TGTGCCAGCAGTTCTGGGTATCAGCCCCAGCATTTT | CASSSGYQPQHF | - | TRBV6-9 | - | TRBJ1-5